A selection of T cell receptor beta chains follows, all from one sample in a study of blood T cell repertoires in COVID-19. Generated by immunoSEQ multiplex PCR, the TCRdb table keeps only in-frame clones and is missing some. Here the sample spans about 400,000 clones, roughly 90% being singletons. The sequencing input was peripheral blood. The receptors here all came from a man aged 35 to 55 with acute or convalescent COVID-19. Each CDR3 is given with its conserved first and last residue. Fields, in order: D gene, J gene, clone size, V gene, CDR3 protein, CDR3 DNA. The D gene is left open where the match is weak. Clone size is stated in some rows and not others, as once, few, many or a class when expanded.

d_gene: -
j_gene: TRBJ1-2
abundance: -
v_gene: TRBV6-5
CDR3aa: CASSYEDRRYGYTF
CDR3nt: TGTGCCAGCAGTTATGAGGACAGACGTTATGGCTACACCTTC

d_gene: -
j_gene: TRBJ2-5
abundance: -
v_gene: TRBV6-6
CDR3aa: CASRSRIQGIGTQYF
CDR3nt: TGTGCCAGCAGATCCCGCATCCAGGGTATCGGGACCCAGTACTTC

d_gene: -
j_gene: TRBJ2-5
abundance: once
v_gene: TRBV27
CDR3aa: CASSFGGRETQYF
CDR3nt: TGTGCCAGCTCCTTCGGGGGACGGGAGACCCAGTACTTC

d_gene: -
j_gene: TRBJ1-1
abundance: -
v_gene: TRBV12-3/TRBV12-4
CDR3aa: CASMTGVNTEAFF
CDR3nt: TGTGCCAGCATGACGGGGGTGAACACTGAAGCTTTCTTT

d_gene: TRBD1
j_gene: TRBJ1-2
abundance: -
v_gene: TRBV7-2
CDR3aa: CASSLNRGNYGYTF
CDR3nt: TGTGCCAGCAGCTTAAACAGGGGAAACTATGGCTACACCTTC

d_gene: -
j_gene: TRBJ2-5
abundance: -
v_gene: TRBV29-1
CDR3aa: CSVEGFELAGQETQYF
CDR3nt: TGCAGCGTTGAAGGATTTGAATTGGCTGGCCAAGAGACCCAGTACTTC

d_gene: -
j_gene: TRBJ1-2
abundance: -
v_gene: TRBV14
CDR3aa: CASSQAPAGYGYTF
CDR3nt: TGTGCCAGCAGCCAAGCCCCGGCAGGATATGGCTACACCTTC

d_gene: -
j_gene: TRBJ1-4
abundance: -
v_gene: TRBV5-5
CDR3aa: CASSWGVGTNEKLFF
CDR3nt: TGTGCCAGCAGCTGGGGGGTCGGGACTAATGAAAAACTGTTTTTT

d_gene: TRBD1
j_gene: TRBJ1-4
abundance: -
v_gene: TRBV19
CDR3aa: CATSGTENEKLFF
CDR3nt: TGTGCCACCTCCGGGACAGAGAATGAAAAACTGTTTTTT

d_gene: TRBD2
j_gene: TRBJ2-1
abundance: -
v_gene: TRBV4-2
CDR3aa: CASSQGWESGGNEQFF
CDR3nt: TGTGCCAGCAGCCAAGGGTGGGAAAGCGGGGGCAATGAGCAGTTCTTC

d_gene: TRBD2
j_gene: TRBJ2-3
abundance: -
v_gene: TRBV10-3
CDR3aa: CAISGRGTITDTQYF
CDR3nt: TGTGCCATCAGTGGGCGGGGGACGATCACAGATACGCAGTATTTT

d_gene: -
j_gene: TRBJ2-3
abundance: -
v_gene: TRBV18
CDR3aa: CASSPSGPGDTQYF
CDR3nt: TGTGCCAGCTCACCCTCTGGGCCCGGAGATACGCAGTATTTT

d_gene: TRBD1
j_gene: TRBJ2-1
abundance: few
v_gene: TRBV5-6
CDR3aa: CASSREGQVSYNEQFF
CDR3nt: TGTGCCAGCAGCCGCGAGGGACAGGTATCCTACAATGAGCAGTTCTTC

d_gene: -
j_gene: TRBJ1-1
abundance: -
v_gene: TRBV10-1
CDR3aa: CASSEVQNTEAFF
CDR3nt: TGCGCCAGCAGTGAGGTCCAGAACACTGAAGCTTTCTTT

d_gene: -
j_gene: TRBJ2-1
abundance: -
v_gene: TRBV9
CDR3aa: CASSVTTSFGNEQFF
CDR3nt: TGTGCCAGCAGCGTTACTACGAGCTTCGGCAATGAGCAGTTCTTC

d_gene: TRBD2
j_gene: TRBJ2-1
abundance: -
v_gene: TRBV28
CDR3aa: CASSTPLVAGSYNEQFF
CDR3nt: TGTGCCAGCAGCACACCCTTAGTAGCGGGGTCCTACAATGAGCAGTTCTTC

d_gene: -
j_gene: TRBJ2-2
abundance: many
v_gene: TRBV19
CDR3aa: CASSIGNLVANTGELFF
CDR3nt: TGTGCCAGTAGTATAGGTAACCTAGTCGCGAACACCGGGGAGCTGTTTTTT

d_gene: -
j_gene: TRBJ1-3
abundance: -
v_gene: TRBV5-1
CDR3aa: CASSWRGSNPIYF
CDR3nt: TGCGCCAGCAGCTGGAGGGGTAGTAATCCCATATATTTT

d_gene: -
j_gene: TRBJ1-1
abundance: -
v_gene: TRBV6-5
CDR3aa: CASSPNRRNTEAFF
CDR3nt: TGTGCCAGCAGTCCAAACAGGAGGAACACTGAAGCTTTCTTT

d_gene: TRBD2
j_gene: TRBJ2-3
abundance: once
v_gene: TRBV6-1
CDR3aa: CASSEPGLAGDLDTQYF
CDR3nt: TGTGCCAGCAGTGAACCCGGACTAGCGGGAGATCTCGATACGCAGTATTTT

d_gene: -
j_gene: TRBJ1-2
abundance: once
v_gene: TRBV30
CDR3aa: CAWSQVDGGYTF
CDR3nt: TGTGCCTGGAGCCAGGTGGATGGTGGCTACACCTTC

d_gene: -
j_gene: TRBJ1-5
abundance: -
v_gene: TRBV19
CDR3aa: CASSRQNSNQPQHF
CDR3nt: TGTGCCAGTAGTAGACAGAATAGCAATCAGCCCCAGCATTTT

d_gene: TRBD1
j_gene: TRBJ2-7
abundance: -
v_gene: TRBV27
CDR3aa: CASSPRTGTHEQYF
CDR3nt: TGTGCCAGCAGTCCACGGACAGGGACCCACGAGCAGTACTTC

d_gene: -
j_gene: TRBJ2-3
abundance: -
v_gene: TRBV7-9
CDR3aa: CASSLSKGGGDTQYF
CDR3nt: TGTGCCAGCAGCTTAAGTAAAGGGGGAGGGGATACGCAGTATTTT

d_gene: -
j_gene: TRBJ2-5
abundance: -
v_gene: TRBV5-8
CDR3aa: CASSLRQSRKYF
CDR3nt: TGTGCCAGCAGCTTAAGACAATCTCGAAAGTACTTC

d_gene: -
j_gene: TRBJ2-3
abundance: -
v_gene: TRBV19
CDR3aa: CASSNPRGGEGTDTQYF
CDR3nt: TGTGCCAGTAGTAATCCCCGAGGAGGTGAGGGCACAGATACGCAGTATTTT

d_gene: TRBD1
j_gene: TRBJ2-6
abundance: once
v_gene: TRBV3-1/TRBV3-2
CDR3aa: CASSHPYPGQGVYGANVLTF
CDR3nt: TGTGCCAGCAGCCATCCCTATCCGGGACAGGGGGTATATGGGGCCAACGTCCTGACTTTC

d_gene: TRBD1
j_gene: TRBJ2-1
abundance: -
v_gene: TRBV28
CDR3aa: CASSPGWTGVWGNEQFF
CDR3nt: TGTGCCAGCAGTCCGGGCTGGACAGGGGTTTGGGGCAATGAGCAGTTCTTC

d_gene: TRBD2
j_gene: TRBJ2-1
abundance: -
v_gene: TRBV18
CDR3aa: CASSGLAGGYDEQFF
CDR3nt: TGTGCCAGCTCCGGACTAGCGGGGGGTTACGATGAGCAGTTCTTC

d_gene: -
j_gene: TRBJ2-7
abundance: -
v_gene: TRBV6-1
CDR3aa: CASSELRREQYF
CDR3nt: TGTGCCAGCAGTGAACTTCGGAGGGAGCAGTACTTC

d_gene: TRBD1
j_gene: TRBJ2-1
abundance: -
v_gene: TRBV5-1
CDR3aa: CASSLGQGAGNEQFF
CDR3nt: TGCGCCAGCAGCTTGGGGCAGGGGGCAGGCAATGAGCAGTTCTTC

d_gene: TRBD2
j_gene: TRBJ2-2
abundance: -
v_gene: TRBV4-1
CDR3aa: CASSSIQREVVTGELFF
CDR3nt: TGCGCCAGCAGCTCGATTCAGCGGGAGGTGGTCACCGGGGAGCTGTTTTTT

d_gene: -
j_gene: TRBJ1-2
abundance: -
v_gene: TRBV7-9
CDR3aa: CASSVQDNYGYTF
CDR3nt: TGTGCCAGCAGCGTACAGGATAACTATGGCTACACCTTC

d_gene: -
j_gene: TRBJ1-1
abundance: -
v_gene: TRBV28
CDR3aa: CASSLHSTGRTEAFF
CDR3nt: TGTGCCAGCAGTTTGCACTCGACAGGAAGGACTGAAGCTTTCTTT

d_gene: -
j_gene: TRBJ2-1
abundance: -
v_gene: TRBV7-3
CDR3aa: CASSLTSRNEQFF
CDR3nt: TGTGCCAGCAGCTTAACATCGCGAAATGAGCAGTTCTTC

d_gene: TRBD1
j_gene: TRBJ1-1
abundance: -
v_gene: TRBV10-3
CDR3aa: CAIKDRGDVSRISAEAFF
CDR3nt: TGTGCCATAAAGGACAGGGGGGATGTTTCCCGGATTAGCGCTGAAGCTTTCTTT

d_gene: -
j_gene: TRBJ1-2
abundance: -
v_gene: TRBV11-2
CDR3aa: CASSLVREGGYTF
CDR3nt: TGTGCCAGCAGCTTGGTCAGGGAAGGGGGCTACACCTTC

d_gene: -
j_gene: TRBJ2-7
abundance: -
v_gene: TRBV21-1
CDR3aa: CASPSSYEQYF
CDR3nt: TGTGCCAGCCCCAGCTCCTACGAGCAGTACTTC

d_gene: TRBD2
j_gene: TRBJ2-7
abundance: -
v_gene: TRBV29-1
CDR3aa: CSVGQAGGLSEQYF
CDR3nt: TGCAGCGTTGGACAAGCGGGGGGCCTCTCCGAGCAGTACTTC

d_gene: TRBD1
j_gene: TRBJ2-5
abundance: once
v_gene: TRBV6-2/TRBV6-3
CDR3aa: CASSYSDPGQDTQETQYF
CDR3nt: TGTGCCAGCAGTTACTCTGACCCGGGACAGGATACCCAAGAGACCCAGTACTTC

d_gene: -
j_gene: TRBJ1-4
abundance: -
v_gene: TRBV14
CDR3aa: CASALRGKHEKLFF
CDR3nt: TGTGCCAGCGCATTAAGAGGGAAGCATGAAAAACTGTTTTTT

d_gene: TRBD1
j_gene: TRBJ2-7
abundance: -
v_gene: TRBV19
CDR3aa: CASSMTGGAGEQYF
CDR3nt: TGTGCCAGTAGTATGACAGGGGGCGCGGGCGAGCAGTACTTC

d_gene: TRBD2
j_gene: TRBJ2-1
abundance: -
v_gene: TRBV28
CDR3aa: CASSSRGGLDEQFF
CDR3nt: TGTGCCAGCAGTTCGCGGGGGGGCCTCGATGAGCAGTTCTTC

d_gene: -
j_gene: TRBJ2-5
abundance: -
v_gene: TRBV28
CDR3aa: CASKIGGPGSKREEFQETQYF
CDR3nt: TGTGCCAGCAAAATAGGGGGCCCGGGTAGCAAGAGGGAGGAGTTCCAAGAGACCCAGTACTTC

d_gene: TRBD1
j_gene: TRBJ1-2
abundance: -
v_gene: TRBV27
CDR3aa: CASSFGRGPNYGYTF
CDR3nt: TGTGCCAGCAGTTTCGGCAGGGGGCCCAACTATGGCTACACCTTC

d_gene: -
j_gene: TRBJ1-2
abundance: few
v_gene: TRBV5-1
CDR3aa: CASSLGLTAPAYTF
CDR3nt: TGCGCCAGCAGCTTGGGCCTGACAGCCCCAGCCTACACCTTC

d_gene: TRBD1
j_gene: TRBJ1-2
abundance: -
v_gene: TRBV2
CDR3aa: CASSQDRDFYGYTF
CDR3nt: TGTGCCAGCAGTCAGGACAGGGACTTCTATGGCTACACCTTC

d_gene: -
j_gene: TRBJ1-2
abundance: -
v_gene: TRBV5-4
CDR3aa: CASSQSTGFSHYGYTF
CDR3nt: TGTGCCAGCAGCCAAAGTACAGGGTTCTCCCACTATGGCTACACCTTC

d_gene: -
j_gene: TRBJ2-7
abundance: -
v_gene: TRBV4-1
CDR3aa: CASSHLRAGLSYEQYF
CDR3nt: TGCGCCAGCAGCCACCTCCGAGCGGGCCTCTCCTACGAGCAGTACTTC

d_gene: -
j_gene: TRBJ2-1
abundance: -
v_gene: TRBV10-3
CDR3aa: CAISEWENEQFF
CDR3nt: TGTGCCATCAGTGAGTGGGAGAATGAGCAGTTCTTC

d_gene: TRBD1
j_gene: TRBJ1-1
abundance: -
v_gene: TRBV6-2/TRBV6-3
CDR3aa: CASSWTGTEAFF
CDR3nt: TGTGCCAGCAGTTGGACAGGGACCGAAGCTTTCTTT

d_gene: -
j_gene: TRBJ1-1
abundance: -
v_gene: TRBV16
CDR3aa: CASSQARPNYGTEAFF
CDR3nt: TGTGCCAGCAGCCAAGCCCGACCTAACTACGGAACTGAAGCTTTCTTT

d_gene: TRBD1
j_gene: TRBJ1-1
abundance: -
v_gene: TRBV5-6
CDR3aa: CASSGIPGTGGWGTEAFF
CDR3nt: TGTGCCAGCAGCGGCATACCCGGGACAGGGGGCTGGGGCACTGAAGCTTTCTTT

d_gene: TRBD1
j_gene: TRBJ1-2
abundance: -
v_gene: TRBV6-5
CDR3aa: CASGRGTEGYGYTF
CDR3nt: TGTGCCAGCGGGAGAGGGACAGAAGGCTATGGCTACACCTTC

d_gene: -
j_gene: TRBJ1-5
abundance: -
v_gene: TRBV11-2
CDR3aa: CASSLSGVSQPQHF
CDR3nt: TGTGCCAGCAGCTTAAGCGGGGTCTCTCAGCCCCAGCATTTT

d_gene: TRBD1
j_gene: TRBJ1-2
abundance: -
v_gene: TRBV27
CDR3aa: CASSSETGSYGYTF
CDR3nt: TGTGCCAGCAGTTCCGAGACAGGGAGCTATGGCTACACCTTC

d_gene: -
j_gene: TRBJ2-7
abundance: -
v_gene: TRBV27
CDR3aa: CASSHGSSYEQYF
CDR3nt: TGTGCCAGCAGTCACGGGTCCTCCTACGAGCAGTACTTC

d_gene: -
j_gene: TRBJ1-5
abundance: -
v_gene: TRBV6-1
CDR3aa: CASSEQGFGLNQPQHF
CDR3nt: TGTGCCAGCAGTGAACAGGGTTTCGGCCTCAATCAGCCCCAGCATTTT

d_gene: -
j_gene: TRBJ2-1
abundance: -
v_gene: TRBV7-3
CDR3aa: CASSLPVPSSYNEQFF
CDR3nt: TGTGCCAGCAGCTTACCGGTTCCGAGCTCCTACAATGAGCAGTTCTTC